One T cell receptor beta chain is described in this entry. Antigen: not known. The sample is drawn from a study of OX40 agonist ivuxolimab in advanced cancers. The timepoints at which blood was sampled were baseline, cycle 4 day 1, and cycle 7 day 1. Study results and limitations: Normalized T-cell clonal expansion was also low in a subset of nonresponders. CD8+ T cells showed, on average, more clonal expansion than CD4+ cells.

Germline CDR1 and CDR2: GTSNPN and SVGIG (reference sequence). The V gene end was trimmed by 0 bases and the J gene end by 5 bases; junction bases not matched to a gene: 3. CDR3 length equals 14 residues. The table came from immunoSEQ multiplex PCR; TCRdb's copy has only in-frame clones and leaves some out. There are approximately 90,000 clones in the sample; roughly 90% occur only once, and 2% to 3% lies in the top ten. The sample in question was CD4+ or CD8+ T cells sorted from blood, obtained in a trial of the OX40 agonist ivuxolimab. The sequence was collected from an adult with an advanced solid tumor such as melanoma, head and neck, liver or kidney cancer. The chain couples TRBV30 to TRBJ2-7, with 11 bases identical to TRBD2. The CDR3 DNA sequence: TGTGCCTGGAGTGTACTAGCGGGAGTGAACGAGCAGTACTTC. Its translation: CAWSVLAGVNEQYF.